This T cell receptor beta chain is drawn from a study of blood T cells in healthy people across ages. Alongside a J-beta primer mix, a sample-barcoded 5' primer served in a second PCR lasting about 7 to 12 cycles. A single record per CDR3 protein comes from TCRdb applying MiXCR to the 5' RACE reads. This table holds 1.5 million to 2 million distinct CDR3 sequences, about 28% found once. A word on this clonotype: Its matching antigen is unknown.

The CDR3 has 16 amino acids. Per germline, CDR1 SGHRS and CDR2 YFSETQ. Trimming pared 1 base from V and 4 bases from J, leaving 16 bases between. Whenever a sample was processed, at least 6 million PBMCs were isolated. Regarding the study as a whole: When set beside aged donors, long-lived donors presented more naive CD4+ cells and higher diversity.

Sample: blood. The TCR comes from a woman aged 30 to 39 in good health. The V and J genes are TRBV5-1 and TRBJ2-3; the D gene could be TRBD1 or TRBD2 (5 bases each). In nucleotides, the CDR3 is TGCGCCAGCAGCTTGTCCCTAGCTAGGGACGCAGATACGCAGTATTTT. Translating gives CASSLSLARDADTQYF. The full variable domain, completed using reference TRBV5-1 and TRBJ2-3, is KAGVTQTPRYLIKTRGQQVTLSCSPISGHRSVSWYQQTPGQGLQFLFEYFSETQRNKGNFPGRFSGRQFSNSRSEMNVSTLELGDSALYLCASSLSLARDADTQYFGPGTRLTVL.